This T cell receptor beta chain is from a study of vaccination effects on CD4 cells after COVID-19. Study outcomes and limitations: After vaccination, at late timepoints, clones induced by infection and by vaccine contracted markedly.

A roughly ten-day culture period preceded the isolation of CD4+ T cells. Negative nucleocapsid antibody tests before and after vaccination confirmed no previous SARS-CoV-2 infection. Concerning this clone: Its antigen is undetermined.

This CDR3 has 13 amino acids. V lost 6 bases and J 8 bases, leaving 16 bases between the germline ends. Measured with immunoSEQ multiplex PCR; TCRdb has only the in-frame clones, and not every one. The sample holds around 70,000 clones, 70% to 80% seen once. The rearrangement links TRBV12-3 or TRBV12-4 to TRBJ1-1; D gene ambiguous. The clonotype was recovered from a human donor who received a COVID-19 vaccine. The source was CD4+ T cells from PBMCs cultured without peptide, collected before COVID-19 vaccination. The CDR3 DNA reads as TGTGCCAGCAGCCTTCATAGGGCGGAGGAAGCTTTCTTT. This gives the protein CASSLHRAEEAFF.